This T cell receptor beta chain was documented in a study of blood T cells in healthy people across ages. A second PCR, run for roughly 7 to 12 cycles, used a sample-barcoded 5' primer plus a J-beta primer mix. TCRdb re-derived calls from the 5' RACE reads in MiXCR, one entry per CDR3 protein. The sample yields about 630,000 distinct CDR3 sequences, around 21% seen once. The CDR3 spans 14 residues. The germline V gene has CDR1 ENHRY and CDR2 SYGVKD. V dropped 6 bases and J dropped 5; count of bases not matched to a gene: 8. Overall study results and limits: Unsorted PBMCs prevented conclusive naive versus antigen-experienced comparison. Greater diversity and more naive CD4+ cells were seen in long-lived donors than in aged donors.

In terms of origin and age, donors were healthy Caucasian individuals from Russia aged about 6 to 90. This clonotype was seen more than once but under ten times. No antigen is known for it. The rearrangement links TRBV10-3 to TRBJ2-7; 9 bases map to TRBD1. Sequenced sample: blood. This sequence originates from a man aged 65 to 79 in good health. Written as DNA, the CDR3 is TGTGCCATCAGCGCGGGACAGGGAAACCACGAGCAGTACTTC. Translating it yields CAISAGQGNHEQYF.